The 25 T cell receptor beta chains reported below all come from one sample, sequenced in a study of radiation and T cells in renal cell carcinoma. Time point in this sample: blood 2 weeks post-SBRT. Treatment described: 15 Gy SBRT to primary tumor, nephrectomy 4 weeks later. TCRdb keeps only in-frame clones here, not all; method: immunoSEQ multiplex PCR. The data show 150,000 to 160,000 clones, roughly 89% seen once. The sequences come from blood, collected from a patient whose treatment included radiotherapy and nephrectomy. These receptors were taken from a woman aged 45-59 years with renal cell carcinoma.

CDR3 bases: TGCGCCAGCAGCCAAGACCCGTACCAAGAGACCCAGTACTTC. The encoded protein is CASSQDPYQETQYF. V is TRBV4-3 and J is TRBJ2-5; D not certain. Between the trimmed V and J ends, which lost 0 bases and 0 bases, there was a span of 5 bases. The germline V gene encodes CDR1 LGHNA and CDR2 YSLEER. The CDR3 extends over 14 amino acids.

The DNA of the CDR3 is TGTGCCAGCAGTGACCAGGGCGGAGGCGAGCAGTACTTC. This translates into CASSDQGGGEQYF. This rearrangement joins TRBV25-1 to TRBJ2-7; D could derive from TRBD1 or TRBD2 (5 bases each). Germline CDR1 reads MGHDK; CDR2 reads SYGVNS. Trimming cost V 3 bases and J 6 bases, with 12 bases left between them. The CDR3 is 13 residues long.

The count of this clone is one. The V and J genes are TRBV19 and TRBJ1-1; no reliable D call. Germline CDR1 and CDR2: LNHDA and SQIVND (reference sequence). The CDR3 has 19 amino acids. V was shortened by 1 base and J by 0 bases, with 21 bases between the two germline ends. This chain's CDR3 is CASSIVVGLAAIMNTEAFF. CDR3 DNA: TGTGCCAGTAGTATAGTTGTCGGTTTGGCAGCCATTATGAACACTGAAGCTTTCTTT.

The chain recombines TRBV11-2 with TRBJ2-2, with unresolved D. V dropped 1 base and J dropped 0 bases, with 3 bases sitting between them. In germline, CDR1 is SGHAT, CDR2 FQNNGV. The CDR3 has 14 residues. The CDR3 region has the DNA TGTGCCAGCAGCTTAGGACCGAACACCGGGGAGCTGTTTTTT. Its translation is CASSLGPNTGELFF.

The V gene is TRBV19, the J gene TRBJ2-1, with TRBD1 identical over 8 bases. Germline trimming cut 6 bases from V and 2 bases from J; bases unmatched to any gene: 9. The CDR3 runs 16 residues. Looked up from germline, CDR1 is LNHDA and CDR2 is SQIVND (reference sequence). The CDR3 sequence is CASSPGQVITYNEQFF. The CDR3 DNA reads TGTGCCAGTAGCCCGGGACAGGTAATAACCTACAATGAGCAGTTCTTC.

The chain uses TRBV30 and TRBJ2-3; D remains unclear. Between the trimmed V and J ends, which lost 0 bases and 5 bases, there was a span of 6 bases. The CDR3 has 12 residues. Germline V gene sequence: CDR1 GTSNPN, CDR2 SVGIG (reference sequence). The CDR3: CAWSVGEDTQYF. DNA for the CDR3: TGTGCCTGGAGTGTTGGCGAAGATACGCAGTATTTT.

This clone was seen a few times. The rearrangement links TRBV30 to TRBJ2-2; no clear D. The CDR3 contains 14 residues. V was clipped by 0 bases and J by 1 base, with 6 bases between them. Germline values: CDR1 GTSNPN, CDR2 SVGIG (reference sequence). CDR3 DNA: TGTGCCTGGAGTGTAGGTCGGAACACCGGGGAGCTGTTTTTT. Residues: CAWSVGRNTGELFF.

This clone appeared a few times. J is TRBJ2-7 and V is TRBV18; no definite D call. With 0 bases removed from V and 3 bases from J, the gap between germline ends came to 6 bases. CDR3 length: 13 residues. The germline CDR1 and CDR2 sequences are KGHSH and LQKENI. CDR3 in amino acids: CASSPPGNYEQYF. The CDR3 region has the DNA TGTGCCAGCTCACCACCCGGAAACTACGAGCAGTACTTC.

Here the CDR3 DNA reads TGTGCCAGTAGTATCGGGGGGCAAGGGAACACTGAAGCTTTCTTT. This codes for CASSIGGQGNTEAFF. The chain employs TRBV19 and TRBJ1-1, with D possibly matching TRBD1 (6 bases). Germline lookup yields CDR1 LNHDA and CDR2 SQIVND (reference sequence). The CDR3 has 15 amino acids. V was clipped by 3 bases and J by 1 base, with 12 bases between them.

The chain combines TRBV4-1 with TRBJ1-6; no reliable D call. Trimming shortened V by 3 bases and J by 14 bases, and 14 bases separated the two germline ends. Germline assignment: CDR1 MGHRA and CDR2 YSYEKL. The CDR3 sequence is 13 residues long. CDR3 bases: TGCGCCAGCAGCCAGCACAACAAAATCACCCTCCACTTT. Its translation is CASSQHNKITLHF.

The V and J genes are TRBV19 and TRBJ1-1; no firm D call. The CDR3 is made up of 13 amino acids. Trimming cost V 3 bases and J 1 base, with 6 bases left between them. Germline V lookup: CDR1 LNHDA, CDR2 SQIVND (reference sequence). The CDR3 DNA reads TGTGCCAGTAGTATGAAGGAGAACACTGAAGCTTTCTTT. This sequence encodes CASSMKENTEAFF.

The chain recombines TRBV13 with TRBJ1-1; possible D gene TRBD1, 6 bases. Germline lookup yields CDR1 PRHDT and CDR2 FYEKMQ (reference sequence). V gave up 5 bases and J gave up 2 bases, with 21 bases separating them. This CDR3 comprises 17 residues. CDR3 nucleotides: TGTGCCAGCAGCGAAACGGTGGGGGGGCGCGGTAACACTGAAGCTTTCTTT. Protein sequence: CASSETVGGRGNTEAFF.

The CDR3 DNA reads TGTGCCAGCAGTTTACGGGGGCCGGGAGCTTTCTTT. Amino acid sequence: CASSLRGPGAFF. The chain links TRBV28 to TRBJ1-1, with a tentative D call TRBD1 (6 bases). Between the trimmed V and J ends, which lost 2 bases and 10 bases, there was a span of 11 bases. The germline gives CDR1 MDHEN, CDR2 SYDVKM. The CDR3 runs 12 residues.

J is TRBJ1-1 and V is TRBV7-9; D is unresolved. Germline CDR1 reads SEHNR; CDR2 reads FQNEAQ (reference sequence). The V gene lost 3 bases and the J gene lost 1 base, with 9 bases spanning the gap. The CDR3 is made up of 14 amino acids. The CDR3 reads CASSFRASNTEAFF. The DNA of the CDR3 is TGTGCCAGCAGCTTTCGAGCATCGAACACTGAAGCTTTCTTT. Filled out from reference TRBV7-9 and TRBJ1-1, the complete variable domain reads DTGVSQNPRHKITKRGQNVTFRCDPISEHNRLYWYRQTLGQGPEFLTYFQNEAQLEKSRLLSDRFSAERPKGSFSTLEIQRTEQGDSAMYLCASSFRASNTEAFFGQGTRLTVV.

The J gene is TRBJ2-3, the V gene TRBV6-5, with D tentatively TRBD2 (6 bases). This CDR3 has 14 residues. V was shortened by 8 bases and J by 2 bases, with 14 bases between the two germline ends. The germline CDR1 and CDR2 sequences are MNHEY and SVGAGI. The DNA of the CDR3 is TGTGCCAGCGGGCTAGCGATATTCACAGATACGCAGTATTTT. Encoded protein: CASGLAIFTDTQYF.

Turning to this clone: No DNA is shown, since the ends of the CDR3 on it are uncertain; the CDR3 is the one TCRdb lists. The chain employs TRBV21-1 and TRBJ2-7; the table names TRBD2, a call not compared with the DNA. TRBV21-1 represents a pseudogene. The length of the CDR3 is 18 amino acids, counting both ends. The chain's CDR3 is CASSSSSCSGVPDYEQYF.

This chain uses TRBV7-9 with TRBJ2-5, with 7 positions matching TRBD2. The CDR3 spans 14 residues. J was trimmed by 5 bases and V by 2 bases; bases with no gene match: 5. CDR1 and CDR2 (germline): SEHNR, FQNEAQ (reference sequence). The DNA for the CDR3 is TGTGCCAGCAGCTTAACGTTGGGAGGGGAGACCCAGTACTTC. Its protein is CASSLTLGGETQYF.

This clone turned up a few times. This chain joins TRBV19 and TRBJ1-1; possible D gene TRBD1, 5 bases. V was shortened by 5 bases and J by 1 base, with 11 bases between the two germline ends. Germline V gives CDR1 LNHDA, CDR2 SQIVND (reference sequence). The CDR3 spans 14 residues. CDR3 DNA: TGTGCCAGTAGTCTAGGGGTGCCGAACACTGAAGCTTTCTTT. It encodes CASSLGVPNTEAFF.

The genes are TRBV19 and TRBJ1-1, with a weak D call TRBD1 (5 bases). Trimming removed 0 bases at V and 5 bases at J, with 13 bases between. The germline V gene encodes CDR1 LNHDA and CDR2 SQIVND (reference sequence). The CDR3 loop spans 15 amino acids. This chain's CDR3 is CASSIDIGVETEAFF. In DNA, the CDR3 is TGTGCCAGTAGTATAGATATAGGGGTAGAGACTGAAGCTTTCTTT.

The rearrangement uses TRBV7-9 and TRBJ2-7; TRBD1 aligns across 8 bases. V lost 5 bases, J lost 6 bases, and 6 bases stayed unmatched. Germline lookup yields CDR1 SEHNR and CDR2 FQNEAQ (reference sequence). This CDR3 region has 13 residues. This chain's CDR3 is CASSRGQVVEQYF. DNA for the CDR3: TGTGCCAGCAGCCGGGGACAGGTAGTCGAGCAGTACTTC.

Remarks on this clone: At one end, the junction sequence differs from germline, possibly due to a read error. This chain uses TRBV7-7 with TRBJ2-1; 7 bases fit TRBD1. The germline V gene encodes CDR1 SSHAT and CDR2 FNYEAQ (reference sequence). The CDR3 consists of 15 residues. The CDR3 DNA reads TGTGCTAGCAGCACCGACAGGGCACACTACAATGAGCAGTTCTTC. Translation: CASSTDRAHYNEQFF.

This chain uses TRBV2 with TRBJ2-3; D not resolved. From germline, CDR1 is SNHLY and CDR2 FYNNEI. V shed 2 bases and J shed 6 bases, with 6 bases lying between them. This CDR3 is 12 amino acids long. The CDR3, as DNA: TGTGCCAGCAGTGAACCCCCCGATACGCAGTATTTT. It specifies CASSEPPDTQYF.

The chain is built from TRBV25-1 and TRBJ2-5; 13 bases match TRBD2. V shed 5 bases, J shed 5 bases, and the junction held 11 bases outside the gene matches. CDR3 length: 17 residues. Germline assignment: CDR1 MGHDK and CDR2 SYGVNS. This chain's CDR3 is CASSRGLAGHPGETQYF. CDR3 bases: TGTGCCAGCAGTCGGGGACTAGCGGGACATCCGGGGGAGACCCAGTACTTC.

The CDR3 bases are TGTGCCAGCAGCCCCCTGGGGGCCTGGTCCGCTGGGGCCAACGTCCTGACTTTC. Translating it yields CASSPLGAWSAGANVLTF. V is TRBV9 and J is TRBJ2-6, with D possibly matching TRBD1 (6 bases). Germline CDR1 reads SGDLS; CDR2 reads YYNGEE. V was shortened by 4 bases and J by 2 bases, with 19 bases between the two germline ends. The CDR3 is 18 amino acids.

This chain joins TRBV11-3 and TRBJ2-7; D is undetermined. Trimming removed 3 bases from V and 4 bases from J, with 10 bases in between. The germline V gene encodes CDR1 SGHNT and CDR2 YENEEA. There are 13 residues in the CDR3. The CDR3 DNA sequence: TGTGCCAGCAGCTTTCAGACAAATTACGAGCAGTACTTC. Translation: CASSFQTNYEQYF. The full variable domain, its missing parts supplied by reference TRBV11-3 and TRBJ2-7, is EAGVVQSPRYKIIEKKQPVAFWCNPISGHNTLYWYLQNLGQGPELLIRYENEEAVDDSQLPKDRFSAERLKGVDSTLKIQPAELGDSAVYLCASSFQTNYEQYFGPGTRLTVT.